This TCR beta chain stems from a study of blood T cell repertoires in COVID-19. CDR3 size: 18 residues. Germline V gene sequence: CDR1 LGHNA, CDR2 YSLEER. Trimming shortened V by 5 bases and J by 3 bases, and 23 bases separated the two germline ends. In the authors' methods: Estimation of nucleated cell counts was performed using reference gene primer amplification. The table came from immunoSEQ multiplex PCR; TCRdb's copy has only in-frame clones and leaves some out. V, J and clone size were drawn from that table, and D and trimming were deduced from the DNA. The sample includes 250,000 to 350,000 clones, more than 75% of them seen just once.

The rearrangement joins TRBV4-3 to TRBJ1-3; no definite D call. This sequence originates from a woman in her thirties who had recovered from COVID-19. The sequencing sample was made of PBMCs or T cells enriched from blood (not recorded which). The CDR3 sequence is CASSSHSGLSAVGNTIYF. The CDR3 DNA is TGCGCCAGCAGCTCACACTCCGGACTATCAGCAGTTGGAAACACCATATATTTT.